This is a list of T cell receptor beta chains from one sample in a study of vaccination and CD4 T cells after COVID-19. These receptors lack a known antigen. TCRdb recomputed calls from the PCR reads with MiXCR, one row per CDR3 protein. The repertoire holds some 18,000 distinct CDR3 sequences, with around 50% as singletons. The sample consisted of CD4+ T cells from blood, cultured in vitro. The receptors derive from a human donor who had recovered from COVID-19. Both conserved end residues are part of each CDR3.

CDR3 protein: CSVGDDRNQPQHF; V gene: TRBV29-1; J gene: TRBJ1-5
CDR3 protein: CASSSAGQYLYEQYF; V gene: TRBV11-2; J gene: TRBJ2-7
CDR3 protein: CASSYDDTSITKYTF; V gene: TRBV6-5; J gene: TRBJ1-2
CDR3 protein: CASSLGGGDQPQHF; V gene: TRBV28; J gene: TRBJ1-5
CDR3 protein: CASSTGQGVEKLFF; V gene: TRBV19; J gene: TRBJ1-4
CDR3 protein: CASSPRLAGAGEQYF; V gene: TRBV11-2; J gene: TRBJ2-7
CDR3 protein: CSARGEGMGHMMGEEKLFF; V gene: TRBV20-1; J gene: TRBJ1-4
CDR3 protein: CSVVHGGRTGELFF; V gene: TRBV29-1; J gene: TRBJ2-2
CDR3 protein: CSARGTWAGNQPQHF; V gene: TRBV20-1; J gene: TRBJ1-5
CDR3 protein: CASSQEGPAGGLEQYF; V gene: TRBV4-1; J gene: TRBJ2-7
CDR3 protein: CASSLKPANYGYTF; V gene: TRBV27; J gene: TRBJ1-2
CDR3 protein: CATSDEGATNEKLFF; V gene: TRBV24-1; J gene: TRBJ1-4
CDR3 protein: CAWSPNALDTQYF; V gene: TRBV30; J gene: TRBJ2-3
CDR3 protein: CASSEGSRQETQYF; V gene: TRBV2; J gene: TRBJ2-5
CDR3 protein: CSASTRQGNLELFF; V gene: TRBV20-1; J gene: TRBJ1-4
CDR3 protein: CASRVSGNTDTQYF; V gene: TRBV12-3/TRBV12-4; J gene: TRBJ2-3
CDR3 protein: CASSWADTQYF; V gene: TRBV4-1; J gene: TRBJ2-3